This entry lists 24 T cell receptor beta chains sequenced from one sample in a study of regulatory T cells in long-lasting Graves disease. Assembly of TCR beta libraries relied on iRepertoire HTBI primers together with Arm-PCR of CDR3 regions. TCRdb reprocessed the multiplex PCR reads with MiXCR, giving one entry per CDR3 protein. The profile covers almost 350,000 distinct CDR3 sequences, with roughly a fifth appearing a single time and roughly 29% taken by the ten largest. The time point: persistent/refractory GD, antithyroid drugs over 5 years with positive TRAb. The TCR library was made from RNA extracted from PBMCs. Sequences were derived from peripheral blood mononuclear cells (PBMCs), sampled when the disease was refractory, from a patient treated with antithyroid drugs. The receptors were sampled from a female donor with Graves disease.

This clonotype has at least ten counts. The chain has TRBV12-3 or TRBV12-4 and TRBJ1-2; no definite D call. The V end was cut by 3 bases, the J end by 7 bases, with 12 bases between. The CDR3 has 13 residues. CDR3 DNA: TGTGCCAGCAGTTTGGCCCAAAAGGGTGGCTACACCTTC. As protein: CASSLAQKGGYTF.

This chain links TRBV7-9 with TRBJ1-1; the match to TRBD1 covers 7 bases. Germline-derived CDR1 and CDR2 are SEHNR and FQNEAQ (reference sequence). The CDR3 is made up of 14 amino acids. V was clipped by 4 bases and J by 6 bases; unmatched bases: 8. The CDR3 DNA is TGTGCCAGCAGCTCGTACAGGGGTTCGCCTGAAGCTTTCTTT. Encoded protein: CASSSYRGSPEAFF.

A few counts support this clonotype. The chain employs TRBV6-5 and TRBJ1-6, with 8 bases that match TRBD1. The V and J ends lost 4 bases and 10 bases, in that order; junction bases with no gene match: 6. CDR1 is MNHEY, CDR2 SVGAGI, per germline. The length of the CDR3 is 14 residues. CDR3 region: CASSSQGGSSPLHF. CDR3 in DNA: TGTGCCAGCAGTTCACAGGGGGGGAGCTCACCCCTCCACTTT.

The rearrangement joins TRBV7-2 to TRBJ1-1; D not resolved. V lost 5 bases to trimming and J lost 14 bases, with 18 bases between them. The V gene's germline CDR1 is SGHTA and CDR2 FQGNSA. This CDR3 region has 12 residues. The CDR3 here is CASSPGPLIHFF. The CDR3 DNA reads TGTGCCAGCAGCCCCGGCCCTCTCATTCACTTCTTT.

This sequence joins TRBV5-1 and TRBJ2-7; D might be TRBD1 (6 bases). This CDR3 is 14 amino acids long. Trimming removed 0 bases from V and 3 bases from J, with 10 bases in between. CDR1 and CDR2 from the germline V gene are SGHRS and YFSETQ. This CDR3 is CASSLDQDSYEQYF. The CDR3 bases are TGCGCCAGCAGCTTGGACCAGGACAGCTACGAGCAGTACTTC.

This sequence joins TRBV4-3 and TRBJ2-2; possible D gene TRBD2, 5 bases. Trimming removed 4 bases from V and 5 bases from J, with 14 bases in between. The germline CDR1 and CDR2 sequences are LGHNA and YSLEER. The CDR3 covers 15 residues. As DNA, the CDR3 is TGCGCCAGCAGCCGCCGGAGAGGGTTAACCGGGGAGCTGTTTTTT. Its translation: CASSRRRGLTGELFF.

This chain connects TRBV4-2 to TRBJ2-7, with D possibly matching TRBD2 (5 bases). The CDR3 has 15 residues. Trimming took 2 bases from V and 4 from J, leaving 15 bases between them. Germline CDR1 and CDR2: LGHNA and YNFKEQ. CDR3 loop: CASSQLDSEAYEQYF. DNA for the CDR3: TGTGCCAGCAGCCAACTGGACTCAGAGGCTTACGAGCAGTACTTC.

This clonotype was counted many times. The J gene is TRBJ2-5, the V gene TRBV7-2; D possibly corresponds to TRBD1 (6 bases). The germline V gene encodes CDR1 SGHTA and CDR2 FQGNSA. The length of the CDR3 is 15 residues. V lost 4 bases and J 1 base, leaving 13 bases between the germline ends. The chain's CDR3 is CASSYRVGTQETQYF. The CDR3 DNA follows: TGTGCCAGCAGCTACAGGGTGGGGACCCAAGAGACCCAGTACTTC. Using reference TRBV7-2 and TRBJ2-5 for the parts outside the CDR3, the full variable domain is GAGVSQSPSNKVTEKGKDVELRCDPISGHTALYWYRQSLGQGLEFLIYFQGNSAPDKSGLPSDRFSAERTGGSVSTLTIQRTQQEDSAVYLCASSYRVGTQETQYFGPGTRLLVL.

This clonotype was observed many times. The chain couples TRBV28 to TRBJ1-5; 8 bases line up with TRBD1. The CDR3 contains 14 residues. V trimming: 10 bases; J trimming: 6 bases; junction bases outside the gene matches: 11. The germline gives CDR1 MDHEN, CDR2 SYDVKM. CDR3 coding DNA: TGTGCCACCGGGGGTTACAGGGGGGGTCAGCCCCAGCATTTT. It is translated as CATGGYRGGQPQHF. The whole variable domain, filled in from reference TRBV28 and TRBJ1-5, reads DVKVTQSSRYLVKRTGEKVFLECVQDMDHENMFWYRQDPGLGLRLIYFSYDVKMKEKGDIPEGYSVSREKKERFSLILESASTNQTSMYLCATGGYRGGQPQHFGDGTRLSIL.

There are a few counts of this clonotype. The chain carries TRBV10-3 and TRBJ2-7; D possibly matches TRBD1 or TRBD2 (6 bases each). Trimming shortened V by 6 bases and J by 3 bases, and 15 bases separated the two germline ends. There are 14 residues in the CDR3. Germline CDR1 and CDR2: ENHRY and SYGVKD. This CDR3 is CAIRAGGEGYEQYF. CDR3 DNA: TGTGCCATCAGGGCCGGGGGCGAAGGCTACGAGCAGTACTTC.

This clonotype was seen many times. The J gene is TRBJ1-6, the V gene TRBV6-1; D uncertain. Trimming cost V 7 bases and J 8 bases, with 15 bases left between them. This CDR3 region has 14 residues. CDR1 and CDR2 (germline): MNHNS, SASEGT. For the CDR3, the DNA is TGTGCCAGCATCGGTATGGGTTCGCATTCACCCCTCCACTTT. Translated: CASIGMGSHSPLHF.

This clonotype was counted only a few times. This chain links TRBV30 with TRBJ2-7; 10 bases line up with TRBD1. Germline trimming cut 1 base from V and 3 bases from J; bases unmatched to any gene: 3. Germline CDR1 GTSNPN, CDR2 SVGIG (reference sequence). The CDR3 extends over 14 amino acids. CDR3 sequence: CAWSEGQGLYEQYF. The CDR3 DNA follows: TGTGCCTGGAGTGAGGGACAGGGGCTCTACGAGCAGTACTTC.

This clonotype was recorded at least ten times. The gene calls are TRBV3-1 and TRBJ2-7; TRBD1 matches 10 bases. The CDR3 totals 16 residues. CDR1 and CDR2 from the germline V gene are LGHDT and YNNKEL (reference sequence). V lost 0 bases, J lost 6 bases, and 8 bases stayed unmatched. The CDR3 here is CASSQEYRQGAGEQYF. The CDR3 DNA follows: TGTGCCAGCAGCCAAGAGTATCGACAGGGGGCTGGCGAGCAGTACTTC.

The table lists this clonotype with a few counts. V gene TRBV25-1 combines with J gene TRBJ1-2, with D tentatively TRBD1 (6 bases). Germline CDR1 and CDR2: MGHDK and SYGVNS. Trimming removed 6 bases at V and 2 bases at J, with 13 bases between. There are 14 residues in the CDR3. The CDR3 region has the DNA TGTGCCAGCAGCCGCGCGGGGGGCAACTATGGCTACACCTTC. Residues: CASSRAGGNYGYTF.

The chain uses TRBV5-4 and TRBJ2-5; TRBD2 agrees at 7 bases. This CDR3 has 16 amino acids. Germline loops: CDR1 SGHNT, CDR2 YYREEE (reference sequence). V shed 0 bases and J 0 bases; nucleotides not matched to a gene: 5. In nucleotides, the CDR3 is TGTGCCAGCAGCTTGGGGGCCCTAGCGGACCAAGAGACCCAGTACTTC. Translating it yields CASSLGALADQETQYF.

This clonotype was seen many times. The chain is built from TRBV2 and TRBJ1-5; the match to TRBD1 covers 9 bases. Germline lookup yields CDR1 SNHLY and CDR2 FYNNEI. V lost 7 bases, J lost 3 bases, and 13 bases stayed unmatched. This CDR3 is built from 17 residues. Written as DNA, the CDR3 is TGTGCCAGCACCGGGACAGGGCCCTTCCGGAACAATCAGCCCCAGCATTTT. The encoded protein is CASTGTGPFRNNQPQHF.

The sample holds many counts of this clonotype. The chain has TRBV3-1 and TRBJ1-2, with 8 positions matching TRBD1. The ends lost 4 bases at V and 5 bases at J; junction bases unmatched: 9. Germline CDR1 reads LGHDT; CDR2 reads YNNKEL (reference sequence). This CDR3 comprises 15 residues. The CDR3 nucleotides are TGTGCCAGCAGCCCAGACGCACAGGGGGAATATGGCTACACCTTC. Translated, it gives CASSPDAQGEYGYTF.

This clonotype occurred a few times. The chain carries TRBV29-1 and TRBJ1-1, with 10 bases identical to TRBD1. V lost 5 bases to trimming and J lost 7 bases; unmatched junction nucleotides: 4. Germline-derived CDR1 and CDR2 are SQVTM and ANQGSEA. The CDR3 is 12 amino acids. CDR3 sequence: CSVRTGGFEAFF. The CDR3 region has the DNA TGCAGCGTTCGGACAGGGGGTTTTGAAGCTTTCTTT.

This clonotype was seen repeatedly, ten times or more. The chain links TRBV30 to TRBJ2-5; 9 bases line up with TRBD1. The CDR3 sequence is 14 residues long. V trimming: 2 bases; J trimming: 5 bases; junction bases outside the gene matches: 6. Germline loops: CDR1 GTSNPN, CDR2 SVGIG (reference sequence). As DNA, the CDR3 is TGTGCCTGGAGTTACGGGACAGGGAGCGAGACCCAGTACTTC. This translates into CAWSYGTGSETQYF.

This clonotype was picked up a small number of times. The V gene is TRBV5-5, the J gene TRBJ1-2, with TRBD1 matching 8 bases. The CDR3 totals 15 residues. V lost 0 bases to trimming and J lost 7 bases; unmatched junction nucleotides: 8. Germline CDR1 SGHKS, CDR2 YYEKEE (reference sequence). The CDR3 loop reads CASSLEARGLSGYTF. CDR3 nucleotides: TGTGCCAGCAGCTTGGAGGCCAGGGGGCTAAGTGGCTACACCTTC. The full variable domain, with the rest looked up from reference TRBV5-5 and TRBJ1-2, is DAGVTQSPTHLIKTRGQQVTLRCSPISGHKSVSWYQQVLGQGPQFIFQYYEKEERGRGNFPDRFSARQFPNYSSELNVNALLLGDSALYLCASSLEARGLSGYTFGSGTRLTVV.

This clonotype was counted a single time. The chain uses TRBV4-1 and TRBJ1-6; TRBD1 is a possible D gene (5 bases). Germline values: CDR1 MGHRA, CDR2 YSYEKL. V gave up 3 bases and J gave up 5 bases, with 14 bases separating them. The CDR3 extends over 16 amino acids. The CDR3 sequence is CASSQYPQENNSPLHF. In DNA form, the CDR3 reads TGCGCCAGCAGCCAGTACCCACAGGAGAATAATTCACCCCTCCACTTT.

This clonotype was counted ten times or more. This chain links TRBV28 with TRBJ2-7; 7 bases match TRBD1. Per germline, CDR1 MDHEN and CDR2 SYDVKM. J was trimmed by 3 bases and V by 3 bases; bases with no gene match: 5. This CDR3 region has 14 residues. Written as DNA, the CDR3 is TGTGCCAGCAGTTTTTGGACAGGAAGCTACGAGCAGTACTTC. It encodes CASSFWTGSYEQYF.

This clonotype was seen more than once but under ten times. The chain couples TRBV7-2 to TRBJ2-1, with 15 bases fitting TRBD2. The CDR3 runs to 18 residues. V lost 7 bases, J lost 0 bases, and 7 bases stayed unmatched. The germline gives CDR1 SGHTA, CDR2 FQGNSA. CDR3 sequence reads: CASTWTSGGASSYNEQFF. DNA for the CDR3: TGTGCCAGCACCTGGACTAGCGGGGGGGCAAGCTCCTACAATGAGCAGTTCTTC.

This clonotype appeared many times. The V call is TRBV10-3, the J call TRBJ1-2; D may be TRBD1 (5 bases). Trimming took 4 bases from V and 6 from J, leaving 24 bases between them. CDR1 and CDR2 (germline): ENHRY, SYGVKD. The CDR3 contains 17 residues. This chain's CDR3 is CAISATPFRGDRDGYTF. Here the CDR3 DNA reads TGTGCCATCAGTGCCACCCCTTTCAGAGGGGACCGGGATGGCTACACCTTC.